The present entry profiles one T cell receptor (beta chain) with its context. This specimen comes from a study of OX40 agonist ivuxolimab in advanced cancers. CDR1 and CDR2 (germline): SGDLS, YYNGEE. V dropped 4 bases and J dropped 1 base, with 8 bases sitting between them. The CDR3 is 13 amino acids. Clones were read by immunoSEQ multiplex PCR, and TCRdb kept only the in-frame ones, dropping some. The sample includes over 25,000 clones, approximately 88% seen only once; the top ten take 20% to 25%. The V and J genes are TRBV9 and TRBJ1-1; D not resolved. This sample comprised CD4+ or CD8+ T cells sorted from blood, obtained in a trial of the OX40 agonist ivuxolimab. This TCR came from an adult with an advanced solid tumor such as melanoma, head and neck, liver or kidney cancer. The CDR3, as DNA: TGTGCCAGCAGCCGAAGAACGAACACTGAAGCTTTCTTT. Translating gives CASSRRTNTEAFF. The variable domain in full, completed from reference TRBV9 and TRBJ1-1, reads DSGVTQTPKHLITATGQRVTLRCSPRSGDLSVYWYQQSLDQGLQFLIQYYNGEERAKGNILERFSAQQFPDLHSELNLSSLELGDSALYFCASSRRTNTEAFFGQGTRLTVV.